This entry lists 23 T cell receptor beta chains sequenced from one sample in a study of TIL therapy for anti-PD-1-resistant metastatic lung cancer. Sequencing used immunoSEQ v3. Using immunoSEQ multiplex PCR, the repertoire was profiled, and TCRdb retains in-frame clones only, with some absent. The sample has 35,000 to 55,000 clones; 79% are singletons. Time point given: pre-treatment sample, taken before nivolumab and TIL therapy. This specimen was blood, taken at baseline. These receptors all come from a man between 65 and 85 years old with non-small cell lung cancer.

J is TRBJ2-1 and V is TRBV7-9; D unresolved. The CDR3 extends over 12 amino acids. V lost 4 bases and J lost 12, with 13 bases in between. Per the germline V gene, CDR1 is SEHNR and CDR2 is FQNEAQ (reference sequence). This CDR3 reads CASSSDGGWQFF. The CDR3 DNA sequence: TGTGCCAGCAGCTCCGACGGTGGGTGGCAGTTCTTC.

The rearrangement uses TRBV19 and TRBJ2-2; TRBD1 matches 7 bases. This CDR3 contains 18 residues. V dropped 9 bases and J dropped 5; count of bases not matched to a gene: 21. The germline gives CDR1 LNHDA, CDR2 SQIVND (reference sequence). In DNA, the CDR3 is TGTGCCAGCAGAAAAACCCAGACAGGGTCGTTTTGGACCGGGGAGCTGTTTTTT. Protein: CASRKTQTGSFWTGELFF.

The rearrangement uses TRBV11-2 and TRBJ2-1; TRBD2 matches at 7 bases. The germline gives CDR1 SGHAT, CDR2 FQNNGV. The V segment lost 1 base and the J segment 3 bases; nucleotides outside the gene matches: 6. The CDR3 contains 16 residues. The CDR3 reads CASSLGGGSGYNEQFF. Here the CDR3 DNA reads TGTGCCAGCAGCTTAGGTGGCGGGAGCGGCTACAATGAGCAGTTCTTC.

The CDR3 loop is CASSGDSYEQYF. CDR3 sequence (DNA): TGTGCCAGCAGTGGAGATTCTTACGAGCAGTACTTC. The chain recombines TRBV6-5 with TRBJ2-7; no reliable D call. Trimming took 5 bases from V and 4 from J, leaving 9 bases between them. CDR1 MNHEY and CDR2 SVGAGI come from the germline V gene. This CDR3 region has 12 residues.

The CDR3 sequence: CASSQDIGQGLYNEQFF. The DNA of the CDR3 is TGCGCCAGCAGCCAAGACATCGGGCAGGGACTTTACAATGAGCAGTTCTTC. The genes are TRBV4-3 and TRBJ2-1; a weak D match, TRBD2 (6 bases). The V and J ends lost 0 bases and 4 bases respectively, with 16 bases between them. The CDR3 has 17 residues. Germline CDR1 LGHNA, CDR2 YSLEER.

In its sample, this clone was seen once. The genes are TRBV6-6 and TRBJ2-7; 13 bases match TRBD2. V trimming: 6 bases; J trimming: 6 bases; junction bases outside the gene matches: 5. The CDR3 runs 14 residues. The germline gives CDR1 MNHNY, CDR2 SVGAGI (reference sequence). The CDR3 coding sequence is TGTGCCAGCAGGCAACTAGCGGGAGGGACCGAGCAGTACTTC. Translating gives CASRQLAGGTEQYF.

J is TRBJ1-1 and V is TRBV18; 8 nucleotides line up with TRBD1. The CDR3 sequence is 16 residues long. V shed 4 bases, J shed 4 bases, and the junction held 11 bases outside the gene matches. CDR1 and CDR2 from the germline V gene are KGHSH and LQKENI. CDR3 loop: CASSRLKDREGTEAFF. As DNA, the CDR3 is TGTGCCAGCTCACGCCTGAAGGACAGGGAAGGCACTGAAGCTTTCTTT.

The chain links TRBV18 to TRBJ1-1; D is perhaps TRBD1 (6 bases). Trimming shortened V by 4 bases and J by 4 bases, and 10 bases separated the two germline ends. CDR1 KGHSH and CDR2 LQKENI come from the germline V gene. CDR3 length: 13 amino acids. CDR3 in DNA: TGTGCCAGCTCACGGGGGGGCATCACTGAAGCTTTCTTT. Protein product: CASSRGGITEAFF.

This chain connects TRBV5-4 to TRBJ2-7; 9 bases align to TRBD1. The CDR3 loop spans 15 amino acids. V lost 0 bases and J lost 7; bases outside the gene matches: 8. CDR1 SGHNT and CDR2 YYREEE come from the germline V gene (reference sequence). The CDR3 sequence is CASSLAGQGSVEQYF. CDR3 DNA: TGTGCCAGCAGCTTGGCCGGACAGGGGAGTGTAGAGCAGTACTTC.

The chain has TRBV27 and TRBJ2-1; 10 nucleotides match TRBD2. The junction had 8 bases not matched to a gene; V was cut back by 6 bases and J by 6 bases. Germline CDR1 and CDR2: MNHEY and SMNVEV (reference sequence). This CDR3 is 15 amino acids long. In DNA form, the CDR3 reads TGTGCCAGCAGGCGACCTAGCGGGGGCCCCAATGAGCAGTTCTTC. This gives the protein CASRRPSGGPNEQFF.

The chain joins TRBV7-6 to TRBJ2-7; 13 bases line up with TRBD2. V dropped 6 bases and J dropped 0; count of bases not matched to a gene: 8. The CDR3 loop spans 17 amino acids. Germline CDR1 reads SGHVS; CDR2 reads FNYEAQ. CDR3 region: CASSRTSGSYSSYEQYF. The CDR3 region has the DNA TGTGCCAGCAGTCGGACTAGCGGGAGTTACAGCTCCTACGAGCAGTACTTC.

This chain links TRBV7-5 with TRBJ2-7. TRBV7-5 corresponds to a pseudogene. CDR3 size: 14 residues. The CDR3 nucleotides read TGTGTCAGAAGCTTAAGGGCAGGCACTTACGAGCAGTACTTC. Translating gives CVRSLRAGTYEQYF.

V and J are TRBV9 and TRBJ2-2; either TRBD1 or TRBD2 may fit D (5 bases each). The CDR3 has 16 residues. Trimming left V 0 bases short and J 3 bases short, with 12 bases between. Looked up from germline, CDR1 is SGDLS and CDR2 is YYNGEE. The CDR3 DNA sequence: TGTGCCAGCAGCGTAGAAGAGGGGCGCCACACCGGGGAGCTGTTTTTT. This codes for CASSVEEGRHTGELFF.

The rearrangement joins TRBV5-1 to TRBJ2-7, with a tentative D call TRBD2 (5 bases). The CDR3 has 15 amino acids. Germline-derived CDR1 and CDR2 are SGHRS and YFSETQ. V gave up 1 base and J gave up 0 bases, with 11 bases separating them. The CDR3 coding sequence is TGCGCCAGCAGCTTGCGACCGGGGAGCTCCTACGAGCAGTACTTC. Translation gives CASSLRPGSSYEQYF.

Written as DNA, the CDR3 is TGCGCCAGCAGCTTGTATGGGGCTAGCACAGATACGCAGTATTTT. It translates to CASSLYGASTDTQYF. The V and J genes are TRBV5-1 and TRBJ2-3; maybe TRBD1 (5 bases). Trimming left V 1 base short and J 0 bases short, with 9 bases between. The CDR3 runs 15 residues. Germline CDR1 and CDR2: SGHRS and YFSETQ.

J is TRBJ2-1 and V is TRBV6-5, with a tentative D call TRBD2 (6 bases). Germline loops: CDR1 MNHEY, CDR2 SVGAGI. V lost 9 bases and J 0 bases, leaving 15 bases between the germline ends. CDR3 size: 15 residues. CDR3 DNA: TGTGCCAGTATGGAGGGAGGCCGCTCCTACAATGAGCAGTTCTTC. Its protein is CASMEGGRSYNEQFF.

This rearrangement joins TRBV2 to TRBJ2-5; TRBD1 agrees at 7 bases. The J segment lost 5 bases and the V segment lost 8 bases, leaving 8 bases of the junction unmatched. The CDR3 length is 13 residues. Germline V CDR1 and CDR2: SNHLY, FYNNEI. CDR3 sequence: CASLVRGQETQYF. CDR3 sequence (DNA): TGTGCCAGCCTGGTTAGGGGGCAGGAGACCCAGTACTTC. Using reference TRBV2 and TRBJ2-5 for the parts outside the CDR3, the full variable domain is EPEVTQTPSHQVTQMGQEVILRCVPISNHLYFYWYRQILGQKVEFLVSFYNNEISEKSEIFDDQFSVERPDGSNFTLKIRSTKLEDSAMYFCASLVRGQETQYFGPGTRLLVL.

The V gene is TRBV28, the J gene TRBJ2-2; D remains ambiguous. This CDR3 is 14 amino acids long. Germline loops: CDR1 MDHEN, CDR2 SYDVKM. Between the trimmed V and J ends, which lost 7 bases and 0 bases, there was a span of 9 bases. This CDR3 is CASTSLTNTGELFF. In nucleotides, the CDR3 is TGTGCCAGCACGTCTTTAACGAACACCGGGGAGCTGTTTTTT.

The chain joins TRBV20-1 to TRBJ1-1; no reliable D call. Trimming removed 3 bases from V and 7 bases from J, with 9 bases in between. Germline CDR1 reads DFQATT; CDR2 reads SNEGSKA (reference sequence). The CDR3 consists of 11 residues. The CDR3 bases are TGCAGTGCTAGTATTACAATTGAAGCTTTCTTT. Translated: CSASITIEAFF.

The CDR3 loop reads CASRPRLGRETQYF. The CDR3 bases are TGTGCCAGCAGACCCAGGTTAGGGAGGGAGACCCAGTACTTC. The chain couples TRBV2 to TRBJ2-5; TRBD2 might be the D (6 bases). The CDR3 length is 14 residues. V was shortened by 6 bases and J by 5 bases, with 16 bases between the two germline ends. Germline loops: CDR1 SNHLY, CDR2 FYNNEI. Complete variable domain (other parts from reference TRBV2 and TRBJ2-5): EPEVTQTPSHQVTQMGQEVILRCVPISNHLYFYWYRQILGQKVEFLVSFYNNEISEKSEIFDDQFSVERPDGSNFTLKIRSTKLEDSAMYFCASRPRLGRETQYFGPGTRLLVL.

The chain has TRBV18 and TRBJ2-7; D is perhaps TRBD1 or TRBD2 (6 bases each). V was pared by 4 bases and J by 2 bases, with 12 bases between. Germline V gives CDR1 KGHSH, CDR2 LQKENI. CDR3 length: 14 residues. The CDR3 DNA reads as TGTGCCAGCTCACGGGGGGCCCTTACCTACGAGCAGTACTTC. This encodes CASSRGALTYEQYF.

The CDR3 spells CASSEWSQAIYNEQFF. The CDR3 bases are TGTGCCAGCAGTGAATGGTCACAGGCGATCTACAATGAGCAGTTCTTC. The chain couples TRBV6-1 to TRBJ2-1; a weak D match, TRBD1 (5 bases). The germline V gene encodes CDR1 MNHNS and CDR2 SASEGT. The CDR3 runs 16 residues. V was cut by 2 bases and J by 3 bases, with 14 bases left in between.

The V gene is TRBV4-3, the J gene TRBJ1-2; no firm D call. Deletions cut 1 base from V and 2 bases from J, with 11 bases between. The CDR3 has 15 amino acids. From germline, CDR1 is LGHNA and CDR2 YSLEER. The CDR3 sequence: CASSQGVNANYGYTF. The CDR3, as DNA: TGCGCCAGCAGCCAAGGTGTTAACGCCAACTATGGCTACACCTTC.